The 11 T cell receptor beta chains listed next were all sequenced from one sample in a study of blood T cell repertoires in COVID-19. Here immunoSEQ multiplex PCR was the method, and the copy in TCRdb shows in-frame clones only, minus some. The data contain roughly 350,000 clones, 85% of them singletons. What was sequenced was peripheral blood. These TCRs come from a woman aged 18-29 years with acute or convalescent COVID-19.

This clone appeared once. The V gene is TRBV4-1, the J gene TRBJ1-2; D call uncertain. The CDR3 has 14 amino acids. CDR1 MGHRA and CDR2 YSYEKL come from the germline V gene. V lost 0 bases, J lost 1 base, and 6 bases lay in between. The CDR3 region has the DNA TGCGCCAGCAGCCAAGATCACGGTAACTATGGCTACACCTTC. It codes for CASSQDHGNYGYTF.

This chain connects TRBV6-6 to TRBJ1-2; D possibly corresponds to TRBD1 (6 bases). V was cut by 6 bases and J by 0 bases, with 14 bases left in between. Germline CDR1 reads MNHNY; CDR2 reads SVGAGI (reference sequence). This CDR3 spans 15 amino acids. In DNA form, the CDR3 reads TGTGCCAGCAGCCTAGGGGGGGGCCCTAACTATGGCTACACCTTC. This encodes CASSLGGGPNYGYTF.

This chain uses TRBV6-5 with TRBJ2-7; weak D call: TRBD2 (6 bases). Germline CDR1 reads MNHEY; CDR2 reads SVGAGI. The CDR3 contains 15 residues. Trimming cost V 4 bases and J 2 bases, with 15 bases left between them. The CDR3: CASSFNKGRTYEQYF. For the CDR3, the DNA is TGTGCCAGCAGTTTTAATAAGGGGAGGACCTACGAGCAGTACTTC.

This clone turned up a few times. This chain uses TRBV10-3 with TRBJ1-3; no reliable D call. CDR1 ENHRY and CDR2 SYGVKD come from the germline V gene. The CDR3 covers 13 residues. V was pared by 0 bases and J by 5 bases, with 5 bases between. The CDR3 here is CAISESGRNTIYF. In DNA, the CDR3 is TGTGCCATCAGTGAGTCCGGGAGAAACACCATATATTTT.

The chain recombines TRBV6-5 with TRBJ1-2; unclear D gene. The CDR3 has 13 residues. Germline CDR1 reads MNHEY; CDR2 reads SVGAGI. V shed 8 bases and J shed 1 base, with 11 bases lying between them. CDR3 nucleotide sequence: TGTGCCAGCTTAAACAGTTATAACTATGGCTACACCTTC. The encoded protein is CASLNSYNYGYTF.

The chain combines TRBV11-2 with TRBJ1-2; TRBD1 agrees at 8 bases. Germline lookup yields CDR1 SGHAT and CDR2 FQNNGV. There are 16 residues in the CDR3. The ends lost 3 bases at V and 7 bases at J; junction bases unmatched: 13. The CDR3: CASSFPPRQGAGGYTF. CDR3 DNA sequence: TGTGCCAGCAGCTTCCCCCCGAGGCAGGGGGCGGGTGGCTACACCTTC.

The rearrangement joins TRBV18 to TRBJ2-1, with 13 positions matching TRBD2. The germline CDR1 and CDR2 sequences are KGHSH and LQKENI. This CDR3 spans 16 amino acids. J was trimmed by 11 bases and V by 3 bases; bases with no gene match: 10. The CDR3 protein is CASSPGLGTSGDKQFF. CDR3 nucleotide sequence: TGTGCCAGCTCACCGGGATTGGGGACTAGCGGGGACAAGCAGTTCTTC.

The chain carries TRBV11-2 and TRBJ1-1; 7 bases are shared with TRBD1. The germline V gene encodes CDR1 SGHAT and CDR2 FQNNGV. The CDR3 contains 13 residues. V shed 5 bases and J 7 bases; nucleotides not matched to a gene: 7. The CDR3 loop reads CASSPGTALEAFF. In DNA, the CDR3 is TGTGCCAGCAGCCCCGGGACAGCACTTGAAGCTTTCTTT.

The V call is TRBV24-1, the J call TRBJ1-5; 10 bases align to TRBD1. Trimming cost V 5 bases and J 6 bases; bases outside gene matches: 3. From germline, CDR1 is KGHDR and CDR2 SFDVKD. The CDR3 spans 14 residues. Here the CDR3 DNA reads TGTGCCACCAGTGCGACAGGGGGCGGTCAGCCCCAGCATTTT. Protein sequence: CATSATGGGQPQHF.

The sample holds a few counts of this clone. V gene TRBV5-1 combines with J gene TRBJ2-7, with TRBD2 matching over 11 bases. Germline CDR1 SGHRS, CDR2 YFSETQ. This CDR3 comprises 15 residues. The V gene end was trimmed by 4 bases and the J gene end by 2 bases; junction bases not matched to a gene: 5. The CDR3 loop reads CASSPVAGGTYEQYF. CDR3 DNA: TGCGCCAGCAGCCCCGTAGCGGGGGGGACCTACGAGCAGTACTTC.

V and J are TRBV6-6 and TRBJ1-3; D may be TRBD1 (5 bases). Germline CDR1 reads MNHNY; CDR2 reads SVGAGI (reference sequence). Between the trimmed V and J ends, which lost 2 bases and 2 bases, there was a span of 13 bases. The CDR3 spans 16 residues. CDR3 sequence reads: CASSYPGGRPGNTIYF. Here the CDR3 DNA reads TGTGCCAGCAGTTACCCCGGGGGTAGGCCTGGAAACACCATATATTTT.